These 16 T cell receptor beta chains were sequenced from one sample in a study of T cells in Graves' hyperthyroidism and ophthalmopathy. There were TCR beta CDR3 regions amplified from RNA transcripts. A set of HTBI primers served as the primers for a first-round RT-PCR of the TCR CDR3. TCRdb used MiXCR to reprocess the multiplex PCR reads, holding one entry per CDR3 protein. The sample lists roughly 280,000 distinct CDR3 sequences, 22% occurring once. Sequences were obtained from blood. The receptors were sampled from a man aged 25-45 years with Graves' ophthalmopathy.

V gene TRBV11-3 combines with J gene TRBJ2-1; D tentatively fits TRBD1 or TRBD2 (6 bases each). Germline lookup yields CDR1 SGHNT and CDR2 YENEEA. The CDR3 sequence is 16 residues long. V was cut by 5 bases and J by 3 bases, with 17 bases left in between. The CDR3 bases are TGTGCCAGCAGCACAACAACAGGGAGGCTCTACAATGAGCAGTTCTTC. Translation: CASSTTTGRLYNEQFF.

The V call is TRBV29-1, the J call TRBJ1-4; D gene uncertain. The CDR3 has 13 residues. V was clipped by 4 bases and J by 4 bases, with 10 bases between them. CDR1 is SQVTM and CDR2 is ANQGSEA in the germline V gene. The CDR3 DNA reads as TGCAGCGTTGTGGCAGATTATAATGAAAAACTGTTTTTT. As protein: CSVVADYNEKLFF.

This clonotype was detected a few times. A read error may account for a junction end that differs from germline. This rearrangement joins TRBV15 to TRBJ1-6, with D maybe TRBD1 (6 bases). The CDR3 covers 16 residues. The germline gives CDR1 LNHNV, CDR2 YYDKDF (reference sequence). The CDR3: CATGSPGDFGNSPLHF. In DNA, the CDR3 is TGTGCCACCGGCAGCCCAGGGGATTTCGGGAATTCACCCCTCCACTTT.

The CDR3 spells CASSRGATGSGNTIYF. The CDR3 DNA follows: TGTGCCAGCAGCCGAGGGGCCACAGGCTCTGGAAACACCATATATTTT. This rearrangement joins TRBV3-1 to TRBJ1-3; D perhaps matches TRBD1 (5 bases). The CDR3 totals 16 residues. Trimming shortened V by 4 bases and J by 0 bases, and 13 bases separated the two germline ends. Looked up from germline, CDR1 is LGHDT and CDR2 is YNNKEL (reference sequence).

The rearrangement joins TRBV2 to TRBJ1-2, with D tentatively TRBD1 (5 bases). The ends were cut back, 4 bases at V and 8 bases at J, with 11 bases in the middle. Germline CDR1 is SNHLY and CDR2 is FYNNEI. The CDR3 consists of 12 residues. The chain's CDR3 is CASSARQWGYTF. CDR3 DNA sequence: TGTGCCAGCAGTGCTAGACAGTGGGGCTACACCTTC.

The chain is built from TRBV9 and TRBJ2-1, with TRBD2 matching 10 bases. Germline CDR1 SGDLS, CDR2 YYNGEE. V trimming: 4 bases; J trimming: 8 bases; junction bases outside the gene matches: 18. This CDR3 is built from 18 residues. The CDR3 bases are TGTGCCAGCAGCCCTCTCCTAGCGGGAGAGAGGGTTGGGTATGAGCAGTTCTTC. Translation: CASSPLLAGERVGYEQFF.

This clonotype has ten or more counts. This chain links TRBV6-2 or TRBV6-3 with TRBJ2-7, with TRBD2 matching 9 bases. Germline CDR1 is MNHEY and CDR2 is SVGEGT. The CDR3 sequence is 17 residues long. V trimming: 5 bases; J trimming: 0 bases; junction bases outside the gene matches: 11. CDR3 sequence (DNA): TGTGCCAGCAGTGCGGCTAGCGGGACCTCAAGCTCCTACGAGCAGTACTTC. Encoded protein: CASSAASGTSSSYEQYF.

The V call is TRBV12-3 or TRBV12-4, the J call TRBJ2-1; D unresolved. This CDR3 has 13 residues. V was pared by 1 base and J by 9 bases, with 10 bases between. The CDR3 spells CASSLGPSSEQFF. For the CDR3, the DNA is TGTGCCAGCAGTTTAGGACCCAGCAGTGAGCAGTTCTTC.

CDR3 nucleotide sequence: TGTGCCAGCAGCCAAGTATTTACGGGAGGGAAAAACACCGGGGAGCTGTTTTTT. As protein: CASSQVFTGGKNTGELFF. The chain recombines TRBV4-2 with TRBJ2-2; 8 bases map to TRBD2. The CDR3 extends over 18 amino acids. Germline CDR1 and CDR2: LGHNA and YNFKEQ. V dropped 1 base and J dropped 2; count of bases not matched to a gene: 9.

This clonotype was recorded many times. V and J are TRBV2 and TRBJ1-1; D may be TRBD1 (6 bases). Germline V lookup: CDR1 SNHLY, CDR2 FYNNEI. The V gene lost 6 bases and the J gene lost 0 bases, with 14 bases spanning the gap. This CDR3 has 15 amino acids. For the CDR3, the DNA is TGTGCCAGCAGCCATGACAGGTCGTTGAACACTGAAGCTTTCTTT. It yields the protein CASSHDRSLNTEAFF. Together with reference TRBV2 and TRBJ1-1, the CDR3 gives the full variable domain: EPEVTQTPSHQVTQMGQEVILRCVPISNHLYFYWYRQILGQKVEFLVSFYNNEISEKSEIFDDQFSVERPDGSNFTLKIRSTKLEDSAMYFCASSHDRSLNTEAFFGQGTRLTVV.

CDR3 sequence: CASLGQGLNEQYF. The CDR3 bases are TGTGCCAGCTTAGGACAGGGGTTGAATGAGCAGTACTTC. The chain links TRBV18 to TRBJ2-1, with TRBD1 identical over 9 bases. The J call may be in error: the DNA end matches TRBJ2-7 better. The germline CDR1 and CDR2 sequences are KGHSH and LQKENI. The CDR3 is 13 amino acids.

This clonotype was recorded at least ten times. The chain has TRBV30 and TRBJ1-1, with 10 bases identical to TRBD1. V lost 3 bases to trimming and J lost 5 bases; unmatched junction nucleotides: 3. This CDR3 spans 13 amino acids. Germline CDR1 and CDR2: GTSNPN and SVGIG (reference sequence). CDR3 amino acids: CAWSRDRGTEAFF. CDR3 coding DNA: TGTGCCTGGAGCCGGGACAGGGGTACTGAAGCTTTCTTT.

The rearrangement links TRBV6-5 to TRBJ2-7; TRBD2 aligns across 9 bases. Germline V lookup: CDR1 MNHEY, CDR2 SVGAGI. Trimming took 0 bases from V and 4 from J; bases not matched to a gene: 7. The CDR3 is 16 residues long. This chain's CDR3 is CASSYSIPREGYEQYF. In DNA, the CDR3 is TGTGCCAGCAGTTACTCGATCCCGCGGGAGGGGTACGAGCAGTACTTC.

This clonotype has a count of ten or more. The CDR3 DNA is TGTGCCAGCAGCCCCCCCGCTAGTGAGACCCAGTACTTC. The encoded protein is CASSPPASETQYF. The chain uses TRBV7-8 and TRBJ2-5; no clear D gene. The CDR3 is 13 residues long. Germline-derived CDR1 and CDR2 are SGHVS and FQNEAQ. Between the trimmed V and J ends, which lost 5 bases and 5 bases, there was a span of 12 bases.

V and J are TRBV11-1 and TRBJ2-1; D is unresolved. The CDR3 spans 16 residues. CDR1 is SGHAT, CDR2 FQDESV, per germline (reference sequence). Trimming removed 5 bases at V and 0 bases at J, with 14 bases between. The CDR3 bases are TGTGCCAGCAGCGCGCGACGCGGATACTCCTACAATGAGCAGTTCTTC. Translated, it gives CASSARRGYSYNEQFF.

The J gene is TRBJ2-1, the V gene TRBV4-1, with D hard to call. Germline V CDR1 and CDR2: MGHRA, YSYEKL. V was clipped by 0 bases and J by 11 bases, with 17 bases between them. The CDR3 is made up of 15 amino acids. Here the CDR3 reads CASSQDSSPGPQQFF. The CDR3 bases are TGCGCCAGCAGCCAAGATAGTAGCCCCGGACCCCAGCAGTTCTTC.